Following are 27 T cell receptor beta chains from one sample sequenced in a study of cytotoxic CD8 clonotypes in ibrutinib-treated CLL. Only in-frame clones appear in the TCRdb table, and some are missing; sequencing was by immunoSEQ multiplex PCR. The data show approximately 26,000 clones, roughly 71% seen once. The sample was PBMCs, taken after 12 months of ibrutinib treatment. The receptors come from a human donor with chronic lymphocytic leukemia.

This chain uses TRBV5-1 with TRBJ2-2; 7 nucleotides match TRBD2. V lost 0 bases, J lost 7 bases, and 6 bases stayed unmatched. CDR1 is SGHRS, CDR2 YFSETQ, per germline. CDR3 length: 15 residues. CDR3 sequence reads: CASSLDPSGYGELFF. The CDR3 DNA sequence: TGCGCCAGCAGCTTGGACCCTAGCGGATACGGGGAGCTGTTTTTT.

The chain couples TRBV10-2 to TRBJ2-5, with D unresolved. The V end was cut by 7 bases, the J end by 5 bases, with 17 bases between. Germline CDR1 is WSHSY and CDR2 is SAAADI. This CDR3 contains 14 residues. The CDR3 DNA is TGCGCCAGCACCCGTGGGGTGGCGGAGGAGACCCAGTACTTC. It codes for CASTRGVAEETQYF.

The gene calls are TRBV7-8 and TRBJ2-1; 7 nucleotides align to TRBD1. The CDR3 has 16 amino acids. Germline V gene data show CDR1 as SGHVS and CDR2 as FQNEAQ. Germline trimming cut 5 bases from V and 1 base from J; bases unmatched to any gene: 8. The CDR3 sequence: CASSPRGQESYNEQFF. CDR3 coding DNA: TGTGCCAGCAGCCCCAGAGGACAGGAATCCTACAATGAGCAGTTCTTC. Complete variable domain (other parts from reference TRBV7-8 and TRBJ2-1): GAGVSQSPRYKVAKRGQDVALRCDPISGHVSLFWYQQALGQGPEFLTYFQNEAQLDKSGLPSDRFFAERPEGSVSTLKIQRTQQEDSAVYLCASSPRGQESYNEQFFGPGTRLTVL.

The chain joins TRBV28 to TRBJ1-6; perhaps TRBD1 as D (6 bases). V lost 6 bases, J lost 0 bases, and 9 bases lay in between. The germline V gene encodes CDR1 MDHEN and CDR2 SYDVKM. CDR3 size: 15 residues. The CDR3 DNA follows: TGTGCCAGCAGGAGGGACAACTCCTATAATTCACCCCTCCACTTT. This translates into CASRRDNSYNSPLHF.

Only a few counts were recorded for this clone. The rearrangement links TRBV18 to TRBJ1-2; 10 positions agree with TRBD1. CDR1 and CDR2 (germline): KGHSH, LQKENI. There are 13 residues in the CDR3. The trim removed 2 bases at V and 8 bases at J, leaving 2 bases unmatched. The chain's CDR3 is CASSPGTGEGYTF. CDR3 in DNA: TGTGCCAGCTCACCAGGGACAGGGGAAGGCTACACCTTC.

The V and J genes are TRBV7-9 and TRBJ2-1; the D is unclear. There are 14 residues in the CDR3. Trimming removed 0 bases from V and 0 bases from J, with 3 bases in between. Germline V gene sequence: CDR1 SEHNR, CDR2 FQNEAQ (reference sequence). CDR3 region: CASSLAVSYNEQFF. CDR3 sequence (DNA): TGTGCCAGCAGCTTAGCAGTCTCCTACAATGAGCAGTTCTTC.

The CDR3 loop is CAWSVNRGLRGYTF. Here the CDR3 DNA reads TGTGCCTGGAGTGTTAACAGGGGGCTAAGAGGCTACACCTTC. The V call is TRBV30, the J call TRBJ1-2, with 9 bases matching TRBD1. With 0 bases clipped from V and 8 bases from J, the junction kept 7 bases outside the gene matches. Germline-derived CDR1 and CDR2 are GTSNPN and SVGIG (reference sequence). The CDR3 is 14 residues long.

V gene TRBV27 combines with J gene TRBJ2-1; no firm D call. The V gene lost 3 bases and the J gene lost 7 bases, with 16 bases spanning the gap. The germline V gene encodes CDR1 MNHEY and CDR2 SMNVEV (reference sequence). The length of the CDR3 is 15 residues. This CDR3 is CASSFQARLWNEQFF. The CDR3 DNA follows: TGTGCCAGCAGTTTTCAGGCTCGGCTTTGGAATGAGCAGTTCTTC.

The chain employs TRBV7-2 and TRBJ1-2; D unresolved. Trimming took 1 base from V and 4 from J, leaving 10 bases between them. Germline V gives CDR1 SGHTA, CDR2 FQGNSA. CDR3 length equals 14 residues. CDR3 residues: CASSLDPVTYGYTF. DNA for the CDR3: TGTGCCAGCAGCTTAGACCCGGTTACCTATGGCTACACCTTC.

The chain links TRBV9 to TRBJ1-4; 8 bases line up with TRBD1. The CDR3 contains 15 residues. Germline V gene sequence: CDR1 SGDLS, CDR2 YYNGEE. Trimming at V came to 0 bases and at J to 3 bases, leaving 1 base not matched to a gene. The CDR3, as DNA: TGTGCCAGCAGCGTAGCGGGACAGGCTAATGAAAAACTGTTTTTT. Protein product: CASSVAGQANEKLFF.

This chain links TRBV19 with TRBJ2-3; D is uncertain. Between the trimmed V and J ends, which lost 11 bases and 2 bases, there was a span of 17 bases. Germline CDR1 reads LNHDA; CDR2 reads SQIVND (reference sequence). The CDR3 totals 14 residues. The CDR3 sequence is CASKARAYTDTQYF. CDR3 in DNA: TGTGCCTCCAAAGCCCGGGCGTACACAGATACGCAGTATTTT. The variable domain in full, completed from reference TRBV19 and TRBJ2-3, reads DGGITQSPKYLFRKEGQNVTLSCEQNLNHDAMYWYRQDPGQGLRLIYYSQIVNDFQKGDIAEGYSVSREKKESFPLTVTSAQKNPTAFYLCASKARAYTDTQYFGPGTRLTVL.

Here the CDR3 reads CASSVGTSKPQDTQYF. CDR3 coding DNA: TGCGCCAGCAGCGTTGGGACTAGCAAGCCCCAGGATACGCAGTATTTT. The V and J genes are TRBV5-1 and TRBJ2-3, with 9 bases aligning to TRBD2. CDR3 length equals 16 residues. V shed 4 bases and J 6 bases; nucleotides not matched to a gene: 12. The V gene's germline CDR1 is SGHRS and CDR2 YFSETQ.

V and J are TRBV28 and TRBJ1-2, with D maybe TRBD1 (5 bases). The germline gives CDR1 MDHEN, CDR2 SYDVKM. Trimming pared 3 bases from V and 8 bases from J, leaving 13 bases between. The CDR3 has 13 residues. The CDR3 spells CASSLAGPGGYTF. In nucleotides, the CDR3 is TGTGCCAGCAGTTTGGCGGGCCCAGGGGGCTACACCTTC.

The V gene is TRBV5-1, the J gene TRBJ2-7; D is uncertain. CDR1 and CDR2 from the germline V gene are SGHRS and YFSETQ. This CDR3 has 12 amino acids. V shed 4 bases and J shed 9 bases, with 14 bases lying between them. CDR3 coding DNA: TGCGCCAGCAGCATCAATAATGAAGGGCAGTACTTC. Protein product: CASSINNEGQYF. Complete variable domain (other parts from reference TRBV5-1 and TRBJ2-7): KAGVTQTPRYLIKTRGQQVTLSCSPISGHRSVSWYQQTPGQGLQFLFEYFSETQRNKGNFPGRFSGRQFSNSRSEMNVSTLELGDSALYLCASSINNEGQYFGPGTRLTVT.

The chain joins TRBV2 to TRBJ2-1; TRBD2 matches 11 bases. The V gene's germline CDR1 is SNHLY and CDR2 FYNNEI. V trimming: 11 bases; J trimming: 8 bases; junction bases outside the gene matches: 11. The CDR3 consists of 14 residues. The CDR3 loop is CASDTSGGVDEQFF. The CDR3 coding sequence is TGTGCCTCCGATACTAGCGGGGGTGTCGATGAGCAGTTCTTC.

The CDR3 is CASSYSASGGRYEQFF. In DNA, the CDR3 is TGTGCCAGCAGTTACTCTGCTAGCGGGGGGAGGTATGAGCAGTTCTTC. This rearrangement joins TRBV6-5 to TRBJ2-1, with 11 bases fitting TRBD2. Unmatched junction bases numbered 6, after V lost 0 bases and J lost 8 bases. CDR1 MNHEY and CDR2 SVGAGI come from the germline V gene. There are 16 residues in the CDR3.

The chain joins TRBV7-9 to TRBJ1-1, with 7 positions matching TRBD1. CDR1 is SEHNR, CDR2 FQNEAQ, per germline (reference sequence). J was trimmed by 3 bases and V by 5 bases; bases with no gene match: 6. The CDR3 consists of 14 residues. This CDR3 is CASSSQGGYTEAFF. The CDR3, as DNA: TGTGCCAGCAGCAGCCAGGGGGGATACACTGAAGCTTTCTTT.

This CDR3 is CASTEPGRKTQYF. DNA for the CDR3: TGTGCCAGCACCGAACCTGGCAGGAAGACCCAGTACTTC. J is TRBJ2-5 and V is TRBV6-5, with D uncertain. Germline assignment: CDR1 MNHEY and CDR2 SVGAGI. The V end lost 7 bases, the J end lost 6 bases, and 15 bases lay between the germline ends. The CDR3 spans 13 residues.

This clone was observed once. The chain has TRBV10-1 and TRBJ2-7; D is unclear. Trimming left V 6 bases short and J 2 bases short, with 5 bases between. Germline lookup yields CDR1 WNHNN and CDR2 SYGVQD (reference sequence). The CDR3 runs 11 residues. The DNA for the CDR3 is TGCGCCAGCAGCGTTCCCTACGAGCAGTACTTC. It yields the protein CASSVPYEQYF.

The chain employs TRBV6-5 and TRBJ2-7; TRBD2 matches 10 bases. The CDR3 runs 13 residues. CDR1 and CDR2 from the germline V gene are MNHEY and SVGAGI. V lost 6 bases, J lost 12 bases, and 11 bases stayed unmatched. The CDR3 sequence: CASSSRLAGGGYF. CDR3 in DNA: TGTGCCAGCAGCTCGAGACTAGCGGGTGGTGGGTACTTC.

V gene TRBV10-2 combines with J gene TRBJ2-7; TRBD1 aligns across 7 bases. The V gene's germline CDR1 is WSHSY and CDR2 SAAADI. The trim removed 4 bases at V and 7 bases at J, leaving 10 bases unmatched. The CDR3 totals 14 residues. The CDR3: CASSGGTAYGEQYF. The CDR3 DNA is TGCGCCAGCAGTGGGGGGACAGCTTACGGGGAGCAGTACTTC.

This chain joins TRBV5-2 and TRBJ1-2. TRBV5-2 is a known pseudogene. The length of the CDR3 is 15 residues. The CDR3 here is CASKASVRKTYGYTF. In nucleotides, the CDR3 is TGTGCCAGCAAAGCGTCTGTACGAAAGACCTATGGCTACACCTTC.

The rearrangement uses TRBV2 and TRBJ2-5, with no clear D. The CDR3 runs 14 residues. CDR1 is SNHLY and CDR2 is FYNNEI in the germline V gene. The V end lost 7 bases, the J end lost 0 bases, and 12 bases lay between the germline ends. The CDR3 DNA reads TGTGCCAGCAAGGTAGTAGGGAACCAAGAGACCCAGTACTTC. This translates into CASKVVGNQETQYF.

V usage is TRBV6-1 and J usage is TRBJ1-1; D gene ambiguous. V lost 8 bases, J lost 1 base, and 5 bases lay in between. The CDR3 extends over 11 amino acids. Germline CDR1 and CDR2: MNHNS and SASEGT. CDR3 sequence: CASGRNTEAFF. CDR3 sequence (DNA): TGTGCCAGCGGTAGGAACACTGAAGCTTTCTTT.

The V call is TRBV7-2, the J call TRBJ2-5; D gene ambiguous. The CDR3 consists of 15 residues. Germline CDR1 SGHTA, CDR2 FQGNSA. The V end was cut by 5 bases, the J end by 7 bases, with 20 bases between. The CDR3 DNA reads TGTGCCAGCAGCGTTAACAGAGCCAAATTGGGGACCCAGTACTTC. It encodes CASSVNRAKLGTQYF.

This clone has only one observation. The CDR3 DNA is TGTGCCAGCAGCTTGGGGGGAAGTGACATTCAGTACTTC. It encodes CASSLGGSDIQYF. V usage is TRBV7-2 and J usage is TRBJ2-4, with D possibly being TRBD2 (6 bases). The germline V gene has CDR1 SGHTA and CDR2 FQGNSA. The V end was cut by 3 bases, the J end by 8 bases, with 11 bases between. The CDR3 extends over 13 amino acids.

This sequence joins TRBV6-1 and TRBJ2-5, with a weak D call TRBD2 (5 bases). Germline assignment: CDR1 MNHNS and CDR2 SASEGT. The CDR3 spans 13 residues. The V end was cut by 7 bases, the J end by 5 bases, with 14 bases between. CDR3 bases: TGTGCCAGCACGAGAGGAGGTTGGGAGACCCAGTACTTC. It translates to CASTRGGWETQYF.